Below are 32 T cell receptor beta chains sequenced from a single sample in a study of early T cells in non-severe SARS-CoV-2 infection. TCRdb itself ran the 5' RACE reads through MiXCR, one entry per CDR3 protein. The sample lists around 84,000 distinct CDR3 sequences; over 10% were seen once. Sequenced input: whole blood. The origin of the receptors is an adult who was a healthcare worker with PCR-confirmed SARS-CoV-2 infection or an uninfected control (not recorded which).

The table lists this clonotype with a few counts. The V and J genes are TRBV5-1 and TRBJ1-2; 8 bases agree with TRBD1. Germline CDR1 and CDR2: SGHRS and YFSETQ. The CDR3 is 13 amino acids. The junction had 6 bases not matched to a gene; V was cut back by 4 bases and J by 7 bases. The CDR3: CASSVDRVIGYTF. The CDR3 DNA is TGCGCCAGCAGCGTGGACAGGGTCATTGGCTACACCTTC.

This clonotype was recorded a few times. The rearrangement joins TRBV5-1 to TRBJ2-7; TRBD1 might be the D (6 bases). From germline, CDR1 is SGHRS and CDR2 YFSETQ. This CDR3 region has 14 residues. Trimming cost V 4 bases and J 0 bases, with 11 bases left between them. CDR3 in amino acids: CASSPRGISYEQYF. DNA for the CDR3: TGCGCCAGCAGCCCTAGGGGGATCTCCTACGAGCAGTACTTC.

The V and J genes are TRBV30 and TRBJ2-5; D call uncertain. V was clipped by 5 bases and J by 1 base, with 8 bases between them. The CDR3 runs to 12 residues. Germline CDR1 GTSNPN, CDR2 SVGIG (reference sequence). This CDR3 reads CAWDDIQETQYF. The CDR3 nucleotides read TGTGCCTGGGATGACATCCAAGAGACCCAGTACTTC.

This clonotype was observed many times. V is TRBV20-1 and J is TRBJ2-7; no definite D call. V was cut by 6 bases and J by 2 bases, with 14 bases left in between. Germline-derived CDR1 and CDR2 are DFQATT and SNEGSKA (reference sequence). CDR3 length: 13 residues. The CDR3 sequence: CSAPGPSTYEQYF. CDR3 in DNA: TGCAGTGCCCCCGGACCCTCAACCTACGAGCAGTACTTC.

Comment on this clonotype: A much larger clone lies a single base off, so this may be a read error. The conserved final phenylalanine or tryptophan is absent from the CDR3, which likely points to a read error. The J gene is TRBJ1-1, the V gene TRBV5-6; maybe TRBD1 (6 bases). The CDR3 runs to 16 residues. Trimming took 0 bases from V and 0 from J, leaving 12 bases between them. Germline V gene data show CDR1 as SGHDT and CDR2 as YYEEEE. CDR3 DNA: TGTGCCAGCAGCTTGGGCCAGGGGACTATGAACACTGAAGCTTTCTCT. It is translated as CASSLGQGTMNTEAFS.

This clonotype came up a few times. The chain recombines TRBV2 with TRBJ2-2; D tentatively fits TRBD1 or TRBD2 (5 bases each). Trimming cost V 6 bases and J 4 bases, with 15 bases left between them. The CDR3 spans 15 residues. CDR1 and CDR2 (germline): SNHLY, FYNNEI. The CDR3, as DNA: TGTGCCAGCAGCGAGAACCCGAGGGGCACCGGGGAGCTGTTTTTT. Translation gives CASSENPRGTGELFF.

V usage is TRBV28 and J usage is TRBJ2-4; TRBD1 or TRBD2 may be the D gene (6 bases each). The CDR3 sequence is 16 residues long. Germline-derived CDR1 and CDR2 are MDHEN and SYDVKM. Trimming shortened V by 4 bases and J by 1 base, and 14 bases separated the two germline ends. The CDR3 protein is CASSSAGAGAKNIQYF. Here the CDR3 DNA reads TGTGCCAGCAGTTCGGCAGGGGCGGGGGCCAAAAACATTCAGTACTTC.

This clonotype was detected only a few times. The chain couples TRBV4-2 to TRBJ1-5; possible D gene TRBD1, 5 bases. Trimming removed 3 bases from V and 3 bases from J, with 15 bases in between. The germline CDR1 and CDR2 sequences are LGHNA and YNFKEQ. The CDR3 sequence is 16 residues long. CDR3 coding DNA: TGTGCCAGCAGCCACTTAGGGGAGGCAGACAATCAGCCCCAGCATTTT. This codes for CASSHLGEADNQPQHF.

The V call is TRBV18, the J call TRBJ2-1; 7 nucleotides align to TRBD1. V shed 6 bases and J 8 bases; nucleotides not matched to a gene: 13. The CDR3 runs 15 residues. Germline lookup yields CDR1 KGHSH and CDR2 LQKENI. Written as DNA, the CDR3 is TGTGCCAGCTCCCCCGGGACAGCCCGGGTCGATGAGCAGTTCTTC. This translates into CASSPGTARVDEQFF.

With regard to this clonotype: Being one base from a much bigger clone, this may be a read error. CDR3 coding DNA: TGTGCCAGTGGGGGGAACCCCTATAATTCATCCCTCCACTTT. Its translation: CASGGNPYNSSLHF. This sequence joins TRBV11-2 and TRBJ1-6; D might be TRBD1 (5 bases). CDR1 SGHAT and CDR2 FQNNGV come from the germline V gene. The CDR3 has 14 residues.

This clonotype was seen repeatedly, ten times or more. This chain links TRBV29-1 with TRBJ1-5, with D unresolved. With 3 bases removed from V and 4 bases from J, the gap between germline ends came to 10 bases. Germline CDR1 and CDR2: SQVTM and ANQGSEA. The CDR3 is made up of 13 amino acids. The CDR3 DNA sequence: TGCAGCGTTGACGCGGGTGGGAATCAGCCCCAGCATTTT. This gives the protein CSVDAGGNQPQHF.

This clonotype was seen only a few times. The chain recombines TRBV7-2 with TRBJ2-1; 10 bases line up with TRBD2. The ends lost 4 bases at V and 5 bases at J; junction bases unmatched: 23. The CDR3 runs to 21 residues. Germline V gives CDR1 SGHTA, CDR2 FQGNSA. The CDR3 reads CASSSEAILGRAGGRDNEQFF. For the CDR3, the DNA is TGTGCCAGCAGCTCCGAGGCAATTCTGGGCCGAGCGGGAGGGCGGGACAATGAGCAGTTCTTC.

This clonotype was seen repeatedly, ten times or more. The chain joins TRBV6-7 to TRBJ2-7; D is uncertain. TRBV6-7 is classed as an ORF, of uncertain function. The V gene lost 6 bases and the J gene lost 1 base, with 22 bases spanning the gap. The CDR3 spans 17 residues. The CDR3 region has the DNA TGTGCCAGCAGCCCACTCGCTAAAGGGCGGCTGTCCTACGAGCAGTACTTC. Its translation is CASSPLAKGRLSYEQYF.

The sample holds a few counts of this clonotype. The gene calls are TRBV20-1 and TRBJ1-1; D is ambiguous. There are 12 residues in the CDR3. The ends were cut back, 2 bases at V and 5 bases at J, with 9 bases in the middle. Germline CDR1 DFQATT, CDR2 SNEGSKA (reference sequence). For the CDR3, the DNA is TGCAGTGCTAGATTGGGAGGGACTGAAGCTTTCTTT. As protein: CSARLGGTEAFF.

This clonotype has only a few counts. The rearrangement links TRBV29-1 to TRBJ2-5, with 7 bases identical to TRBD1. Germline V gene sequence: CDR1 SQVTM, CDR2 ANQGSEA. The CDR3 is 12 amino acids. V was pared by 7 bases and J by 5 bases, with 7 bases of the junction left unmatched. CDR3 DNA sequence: TGCAGCGGTGCGACAGGGTGGGAGACCCAGTACTTC. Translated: CSGATGWETQYF.

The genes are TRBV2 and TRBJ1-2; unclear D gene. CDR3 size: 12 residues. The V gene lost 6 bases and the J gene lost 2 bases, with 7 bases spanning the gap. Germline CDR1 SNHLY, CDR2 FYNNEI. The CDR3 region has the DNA TGTGCCAGCAGCCGCGACAACTATGGCTACACCTTC. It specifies CASSRDNYGYTF.

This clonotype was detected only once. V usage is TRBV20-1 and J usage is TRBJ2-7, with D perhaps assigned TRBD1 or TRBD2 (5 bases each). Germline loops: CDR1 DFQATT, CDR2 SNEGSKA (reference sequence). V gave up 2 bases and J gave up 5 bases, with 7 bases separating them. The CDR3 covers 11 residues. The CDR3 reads CSARRGNEQYF. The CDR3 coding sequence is TGCAGTGCTAGACGGGGCAACGAGCAGTACTTC.

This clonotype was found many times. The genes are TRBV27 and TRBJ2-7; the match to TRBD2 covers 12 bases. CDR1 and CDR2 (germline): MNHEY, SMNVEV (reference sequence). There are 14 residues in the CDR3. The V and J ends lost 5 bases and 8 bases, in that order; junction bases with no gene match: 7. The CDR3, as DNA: TGTGCCAGCAGTCCCCGGACTAGCGGGATAAAGCAGTACTTC. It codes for CASSPRTSGIKQYF.

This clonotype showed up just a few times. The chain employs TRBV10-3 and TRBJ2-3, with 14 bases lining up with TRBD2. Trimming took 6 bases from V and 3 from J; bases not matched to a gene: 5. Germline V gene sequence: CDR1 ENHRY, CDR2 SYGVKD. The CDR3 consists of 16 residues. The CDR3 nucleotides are TGTGCCATCAGGGGGACTAGCGGGAGTAAAACAGATACGCAGTATTTT. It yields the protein CAIRGTSGSKTDTQYF.

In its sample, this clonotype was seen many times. For the CDR3, the DNA is TGTGCCAGCAGTTACAGAGGATATACGCAGTATTTT. Translation gives CASSYRGYTQYF. The chain is built from TRBV6-5 and TRBJ2-3; D not certain. This CDR3 spans 12 amino acids. Trimming pared 2 bases from V and 7 bases from J, leaving 7 bases between. Germline assignment: CDR1 MNHEY and CDR2 SVGAGI.

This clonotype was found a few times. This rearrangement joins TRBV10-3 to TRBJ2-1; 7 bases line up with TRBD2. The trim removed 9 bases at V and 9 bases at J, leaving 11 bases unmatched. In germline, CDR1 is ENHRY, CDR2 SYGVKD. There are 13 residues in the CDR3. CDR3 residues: CAISGLGEGEQFF. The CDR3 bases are TGTGCCATTTCCGGACTAGGGGAGGGTGAGCAGTTCTTC.

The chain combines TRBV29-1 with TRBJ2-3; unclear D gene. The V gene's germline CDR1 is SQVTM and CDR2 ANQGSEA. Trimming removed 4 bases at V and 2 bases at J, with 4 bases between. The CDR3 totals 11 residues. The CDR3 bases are TGCAGCGTTGCGTACACAGATACGCAGTATTTT. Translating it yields CSVAYTDTQYF.

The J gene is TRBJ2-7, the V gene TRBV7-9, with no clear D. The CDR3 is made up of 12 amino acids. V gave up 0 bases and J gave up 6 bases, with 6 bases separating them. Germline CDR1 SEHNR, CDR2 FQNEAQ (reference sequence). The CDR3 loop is CASSLAELEQYF. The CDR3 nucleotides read TGTGCCAGCAGCTTAGCCGAACTCGAGCAGTACTTC.

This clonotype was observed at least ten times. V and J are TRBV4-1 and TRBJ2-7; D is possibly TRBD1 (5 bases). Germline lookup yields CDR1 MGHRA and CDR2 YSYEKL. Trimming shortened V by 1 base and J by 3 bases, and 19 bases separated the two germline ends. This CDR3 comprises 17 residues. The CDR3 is CASSQVKPENRHYEQYF. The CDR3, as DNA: TGCGCCAGCAGCCAAGTCAAACCGGAGAACAGGCACTACGAGCAGTACTTC.

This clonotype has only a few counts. The CDR3 here is CASSEAHLREQYF. CDR3 nucleotides: TGTGCCAGCAGTGAAGCGCACCTCAGGGAGCAGTACTTC. The V gene is TRBV6-1, the J gene TRBJ2-7; D is uncertain. The V gene lost 0 bases and the J gene lost 7 bases, with 10 bases spanning the gap. The CDR3 contains 13 residues. Germline V gene data show CDR1 as MNHNS and CDR2 as SASEGT.

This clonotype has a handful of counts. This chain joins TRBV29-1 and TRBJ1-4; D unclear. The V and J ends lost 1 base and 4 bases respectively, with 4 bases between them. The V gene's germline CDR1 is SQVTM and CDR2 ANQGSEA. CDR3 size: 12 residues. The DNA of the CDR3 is TGCAGCGTTGAAGGCGGTAATGAAAAACTGTTTTTT. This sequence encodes CSVEGGNEKLFF. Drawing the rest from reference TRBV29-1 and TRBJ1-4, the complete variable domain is SAVISQKPSRDICQRGTSLTIQCQVDSQVTMMFWYRQQPGQSLTLIATANQGSEATYESGFVIDKFPISRPNLTFSTLTVSNMSPEDSSIYLCSVEGGNEKLFFGSGTQLSVL.

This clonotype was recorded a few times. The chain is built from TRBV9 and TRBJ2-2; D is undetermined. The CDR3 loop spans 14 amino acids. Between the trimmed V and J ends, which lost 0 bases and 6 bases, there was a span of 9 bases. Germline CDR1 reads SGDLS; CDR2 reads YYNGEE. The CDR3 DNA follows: TGTGCCAGCAGCGTAGCTCTGAGTTCCGGGGAGCTGTTTTTT. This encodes CASSVALSSGELFF.

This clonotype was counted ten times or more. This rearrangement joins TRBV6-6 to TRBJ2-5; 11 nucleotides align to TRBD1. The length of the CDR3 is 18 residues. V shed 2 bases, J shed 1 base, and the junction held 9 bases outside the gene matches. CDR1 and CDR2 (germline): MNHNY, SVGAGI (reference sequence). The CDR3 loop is CASSYRTGGASSQETQYF. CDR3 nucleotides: TGTGCCAGCAGTTACCGGACAGGGGGCGCATCGTCCCAAGAGACCCAGTACTTC.

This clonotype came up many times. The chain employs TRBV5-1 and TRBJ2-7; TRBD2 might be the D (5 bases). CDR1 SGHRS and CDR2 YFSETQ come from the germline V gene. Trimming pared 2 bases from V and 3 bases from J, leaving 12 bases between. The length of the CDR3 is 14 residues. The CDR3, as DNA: TGCGCCAGCAGCTTTACTAGTTCCTTCTACGAGCAGTACTTC. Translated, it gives CASSFTSSFYEQYF.

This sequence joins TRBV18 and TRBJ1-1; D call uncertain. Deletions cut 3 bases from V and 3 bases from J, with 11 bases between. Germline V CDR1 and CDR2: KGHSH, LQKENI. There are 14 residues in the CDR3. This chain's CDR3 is CASSPWSIDTEAFF. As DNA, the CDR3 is TGTGCCAGCTCACCTTGGTCGATAGACACTGAAGCTTTCTTT.

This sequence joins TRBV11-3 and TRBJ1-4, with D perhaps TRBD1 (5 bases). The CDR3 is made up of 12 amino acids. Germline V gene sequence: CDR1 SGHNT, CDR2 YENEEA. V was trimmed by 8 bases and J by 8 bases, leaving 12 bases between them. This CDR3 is CASGGRDEKLFF. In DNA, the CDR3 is TGTGCCAGCGGGGGACGAGACGAAAAACTGTTTTTT.

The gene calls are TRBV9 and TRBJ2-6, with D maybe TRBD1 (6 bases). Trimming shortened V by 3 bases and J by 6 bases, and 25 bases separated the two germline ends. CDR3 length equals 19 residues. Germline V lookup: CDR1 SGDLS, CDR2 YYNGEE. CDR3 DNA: TGTGCCAGCAGCGGACCCAAACAGGGCTTGCGTATGGAGGCCAACGTCCTGACTTTC. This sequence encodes CASSGPKQGLRMEANVLTF.